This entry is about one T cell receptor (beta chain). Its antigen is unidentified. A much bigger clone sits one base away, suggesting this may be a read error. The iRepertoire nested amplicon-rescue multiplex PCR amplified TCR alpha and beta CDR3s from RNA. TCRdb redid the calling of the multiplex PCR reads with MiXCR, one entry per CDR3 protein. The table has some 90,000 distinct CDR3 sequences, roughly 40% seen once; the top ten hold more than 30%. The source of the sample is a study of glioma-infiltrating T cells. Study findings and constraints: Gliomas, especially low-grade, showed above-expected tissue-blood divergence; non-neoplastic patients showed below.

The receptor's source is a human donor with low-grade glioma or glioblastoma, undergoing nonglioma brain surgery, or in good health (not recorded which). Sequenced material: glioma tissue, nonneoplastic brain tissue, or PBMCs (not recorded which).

The CDR3 protein is CATSDLRGRRGVTGELFF. The CDR3 nucleotides are TGTGCCACCAGTGATTTGCGGGGCCGACGGGGGGTCACCGGGGAGCTGTTTTTT. J is TRBJ2-2 and V is TRBV24-1; TRBD2 aligns across 7 bases. CDR3 length equals 18 residues. Trimming at V came to 0 bases and at J to 4 bases, leaving 10 bases not matched to a gene. Germline V gene lookup returns CDR1 KGHDR and CDR2 SFDVKD.